The present entry profiles one TCR beta chain with its context. This sample is drawn from a study of blood T cell repertoires in COVID-19. Study details: Spain, Italy and the United States supplied samples that represented acute and convalescent COVID-19. Nucleic acid was either cDNA or gDNA, and it came from T cells, B-cell-depleted T cells, or PBMCs.

Trimming left V 0 bases short and J 2 bases short, with 8 bases between. CDR1 is LGHNA and CDR2 is YSLEER in the germline V gene. CDR3 length: 16 residues. Only in-frame clones appear in the TCRdb table, and some are missing; sequencing was by immunoSEQ multiplex PCR. This table has 9,500 to 15,000 clones, roughly 90% appearing once. Sequenced material: peripheral blood. The sequence came from a man between 65 and 85 years old with active COVID-19. The V call is TRBV4-3, the J call TRBJ2-6; tentatively, D is TRBD2 (7 bases). The CDR3 reads CASSQEGGAGANVLTF. The CDR3 nucleotides read TGCGCCAGCAGCCAAGAAGGGGGGGCTGGGGCCAACGTCCTGACTTTC.